The 4 T cell receptor beta chains in this list originate from one sample, sequenced in a study of blood T cell repertoires in COVID-19. Sequencing used immunoSEQ multiplex PCR; TCRdb keeps in-frame clones, though not all of them. The data contain around 150,000 clones, around nine tenths of them singletons. The material sequenced was peripheral blood. The receptors here all came from a human donor in a cohort sampled during active COVID-19.

For the CDR3, the DNA is TGTGCCAGCAGCCTGGGTCGGACTGTGTTTAATTCACCCCTCCACTTT. This encodes CASSLGRTVFNSPLHF. This chain connects TRBV6-2 or TRBV6-3 to TRBJ1-6, with D unresolved. CDR1 MNHEY and CDR2 SVGEGT come from the germline V gene. Trimming cost V 6 bases and J 6 bases, with 18 bases left between them. The CDR3 consists of 16 residues.

The chain uses TRBV5-6 and TRBJ2-3; weak D call: TRBD1 (5 bases). The CDR3 spans 15 residues. V gave up 1 base and J gave up 6 bases, with 15 bases separating them. The germline V gene encodes CDR1 SGHDT and CDR2 YYEEEE. This chain's CDR3 is CASSLSRVRFDTQYF. CDR3 nucleotides: TGTGCCAGCAGCTTGTCCAGGGTGAGATTTGATACGCAGTATTTT. The full variable domain, with the rest looked up from reference TRBV5-6 and TRBJ2-3, is DAGVTQSPTHLIKTRGQQVTLRCSPKSGHDTVSWYQQALGQGPQFIFQYYEEEERQRGNFPDRFSGHQFPNYSSELNVNALLLGDSALYLCASSLSRVRFDTQYFGPGTRLTVL.

The V and J genes are TRBV7-3 and TRBJ1-1, with 7 bases fitting TRBD1. V gave up 1 base and J gave up 4 bases; unmatched junction bases: 9. CDR1 and CDR2 (germline): SGHTA, FQGTGA. This CDR3 spans 16 amino acids. The CDR3 DNA reads as TGTGCCAGCAGCTTAAACGCAGGGGGTGCATCCACTGAAGCTTTCTTT. Translation: CASSLNAGGASTEAFF.

This chain links TRBV5-5 with TRBJ2-1, with 8 bases identical to TRBD2. The CDR3 covers 15 residues. V shed 3 bases, J shed 0 bases, and the junction held 2 bases outside the gene matches. Germline V lookup: CDR1 SGHKS, CDR2 YYEKEE (reference sequence). In nucleotides, the CDR3 is TGTGCCAGCAGCTCGACTAGCGTCTCCTACAATGAGCAGTTCTTC. Its translation: CASSSTSVSYNEQFF.